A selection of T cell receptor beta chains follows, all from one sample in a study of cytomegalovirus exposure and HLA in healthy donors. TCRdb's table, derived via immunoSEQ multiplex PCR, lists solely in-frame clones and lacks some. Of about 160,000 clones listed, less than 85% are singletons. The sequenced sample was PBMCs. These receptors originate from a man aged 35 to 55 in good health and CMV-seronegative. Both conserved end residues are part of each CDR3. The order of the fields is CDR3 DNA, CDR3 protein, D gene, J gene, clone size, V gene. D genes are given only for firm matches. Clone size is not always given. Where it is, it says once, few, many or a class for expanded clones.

cdr3_nt: TGTGCCAGCAGGTACGGGAACTATGGCTACACCTTC
cdr3_aa: CASRYGNYGYTF
d_call: .
j_call: TRBJ1-2
clone_size: .
v_call: TRBV2

cdr3_nt: TGCAGTGCTATGGACAGAGACGAGCAGTACTTC
cdr3_aa: CSAMDRDEQYF
d_call: .
j_call: TRBJ2-7
clone_size: .
v_call: TRBV20-1

cdr3_nt: TGTGCCAGCAGCCAAAGACAGGGCTTAGAGCAGCACTTC
cdr3_aa: CASSQRQGLEQHF
d_call: TRBD1
j_call: TRBJ2-7
clone_size: .
v_call: TRBV5-6

cdr3_nt: TGTGCCAGCAGCTTGGGGGGACAGGGGGTCTCCTACGAGCAGTACTTC
cdr3_aa: CASSLGGQGVSYEQYF
d_call: TRBD1
j_call: TRBJ2-7
clone_size: .
v_call: TRBV5-6

cdr3_nt: TGTGCCAGCAGTTACAGGGGGGAAGCTTTCTTT
cdr3_aa: CASSYRGEAFF
d_call: TRBD1
j_call: TRBJ1-1
clone_size: .
v_call: TRBV6-1

cdr3_nt: TGTGCCAGCAGCTTGTTCATATTACAGAATTCACCCCTCCACTTT
cdr3_aa: CASSLFILQNSPLHF
d_call: .
j_call: TRBJ1-6
clone_size: few
v_call: TRBV5-5

cdr3_nt: TGTGCCAGCAGTGAATTCTACGAGCAGTACTTC
cdr3_aa: CASSEFYEQYF
d_call: .
j_call: TRBJ2-7
clone_size: few
v_call: TRBV6-1

cdr3_nt: TGTGCCAGCAGTGAAAGTAGCGGGGGAGCCACCGGGGAGCTGTTTTTT
cdr3_aa: CASSESSGGATGELFF
d_call: TRBD2
j_call: TRBJ2-2
clone_size: .
v_call: TRBV6-4

cdr3_nt: TGTGCCAGCCGGGACATTCCTACCTACGAGCAGTACTTC
cdr3_aa: CASRDIPTYEQYF
d_call: .
j_call: TRBJ2-7
clone_size: .
v_call: TRBV2

cdr3_nt: TGTGCCAGCAGCTTCCAGGGGGCGAGGGAGACCCAGTACTTC
cdr3_aa: CASSFQGARETQYF
d_call: TRBD1
j_call: TRBJ2-5
clone_size: few
v_call: TRBV11-2

cdr3_nt: TGCGCCAGCAGCCAAGATCGGGGAAAGGGCTCGGTTGATACGCAGTATTTT
cdr3_aa: CASSQDRGKGSVDTQYF
d_call: .
j_call: TRBJ2-3
clone_size: .
v_call: TRBV4-1

cdr3_nt: TGTGCCAGCAGTTTACCGGGACAGGGATCGGACGAGCAGTACTTC
cdr3_aa: CASSLPGQGSDEQYF
d_call: TRBD1
j_call: TRBJ2-7
clone_size: .
v_call: TRBV28

cdr3_nt: TGTGCCAGCAGTTTGCAGGGAATCGGGCATATGAATTCACCCCTCCACTTT
cdr3_aa: CASSLQGIGHMNSPLHF
d_call: .
j_call: TRBJ1-6
clone_size: .
v_call: TRBV28

cdr3_nt: TGTGCCAGCAGTCGGGGATCCATAACCGGGGAGCTGTTTTTT
cdr3_aa: CASSRGSITGELFF
d_call: .
j_call: TRBJ2-2
clone_size: .
v_call: TRBV6-1

cdr3_nt: TGTGCCAGCAGTTTAATAGACAGCTCCTACAATGAGCAGTTCTTC
cdr3_aa: CASSLIDSSYNEQFF
d_call: .
j_call: TRBJ2-1
clone_size: .
v_call: TRBV27

cdr3_nt: TGTGCCAGCAGCTTAGCTTCGACTAGCGGGTTTTTGTTGCCCTACGAGCAGTACTTC
cdr3_aa: CASSLASTSGFLLPYEQYF
d_call: TRBD2
j_call: TRBJ2-7
clone_size: .
v_call: TRBV7-2

cdr3_nt: TGTGCCAGCAGCCCGTGGACAGGCTTCTCCTACGGGCAGTACTTC
cdr3_aa: CASSPWTGFSYGQYF
d_call: TRBD1
j_call: TRBJ2-7
clone_size: .
v_call: TRBV7-4

cdr3_nt: TGTGCCAGCAGTGAAGCCGGGGGGAGTGATGTAAATGAGCAGTTCTTC
cdr3_aa: CASSEAGGSDVNEQFF
d_call: TRBD2
j_call: TRBJ2-1
clone_size: once
v_call: TRBV6-1

cdr3_nt: TGTGCCAGCAGTTTATTTGGGGCTGGGAATGAGCAGTTCTTC
cdr3_aa: CASSLFGAGNEQFF
d_call: .
j_call: TRBJ2-1
clone_size: .
v_call: TRBV27

cdr3_nt: TGTGCCAGCAGTTTAGCCGTAGCGGGGGGCTCCTACGAGCAGTACTTC
cdr3_aa: CASSLAVAGGSYEQYF
d_call: TRBD2
j_call: TRBJ2-7
clone_size: .
v_call: TRBV27

cdr3_nt: TGTGCCAGCACCTCAGGAGCGGCGGCGAACACTGAAGCTTTCTTT
cdr3_aa: CASTSGAAANTEAFF
d_call: .
j_call: TRBJ1-1
clone_size: once
v_call: TRBV6-5

cdr3_nt: TGTTCCAGCAGCTTTGGTAGCCCCCCAGAGACCCAGTACTTC
cdr3_aa: CSSSFGSPPETQYF
d_call: .
j_call: TRBJ2-5
clone_size: .
v_call: TRBV7-9

cdr3_nt: TGTGCTAGTGGTTTGGGGAGCGGGACTGGTAGCACAGATACGCAGTATTTT
cdr3_aa: CASGLGSGTGSTDTQYF
d_call: TRBD2
j_call: TRBJ2-3
clone_size: .
v_call: TRBV12-5

cdr3_nt: TGTGCCAGCAGTTTGTACGGGGACAGGGAGCAGTACTTC
cdr3_aa: CASSLYGDREQYF
d_call: TRBD1
j_call: TRBJ2-7
clone_size: .
v_call: TRBV27

cdr3_nt: TGTGCCAGCAGCTTATCCGGTTCCCCTAACACTGAAGCTTTCTTT
cdr3_aa: CASSLSGSPNTEAFF
d_call: .
j_call: TRBJ1-1
clone_size: few
v_call: TRBV7-9

cdr3_nt: TGTGCCATCCTCGACAGCCCCTCTGGAAACACCATATATTTT
cdr3_aa: CAILDSPSGNTIYF
d_call: .
j_call: TRBJ1-3
clone_size: .
v_call: TRBV10-3

cdr3_nt: TGTGCCAGCAGTGAAGGGTTGTTTGCGGGGGGTTACACCGGGGAGCTGTTTTTT
cdr3_aa: CASSEGLFAGGYTGELFF
d_call: TRBD2
j_call: TRBJ2-2
clone_size: .
v_call: TRBV2

cdr3_nt: TGTGCCAGCAGTTCATGGGGGGGGACTGCCAACTCGAAAAACACCATATATTTT
cdr3_aa: CASSSWGGTANSKNTIYF
d_call: .
j_call: TRBJ1-3
clone_size: .
v_call: TRBV28

cdr3_nt: TGTGCCAGTAGTGTCTCCGGGACAGGTCCCCTCCAGTACTTC
cdr3_aa: CASSVSGTGPLQYF
d_call: TRBD1
j_call: TRBJ2-4
clone_size: .
v_call: TRBV19

cdr3_nt: TGTGCCAGCAGTTACTCGATAACCCACGGGTACACCTTC
cdr3_aa: CASSYSITHGYTF
d_call: .
j_call: TRBJ1-2
clone_size: few
v_call: TRBV6-5

cdr3_nt: TGCGCCAGCAGCTTGACAGGCCCGAATCAGCCCCAGCATTTT
cdr3_aa: CASSLTGPNQPQHF
d_call: .
j_call: TRBJ1-5
clone_size: .
v_call: TRBV5-1

cdr3_nt: TGTGCCAGTAGTATCCATCGGGACAGGGGCCCCAAGGACACCGGGGAGCTGTTTTTT
cdr3_aa: CASSIHRDRGPKDTGELFF
d_call: TRBD1
j_call: TRBJ2-2
clone_size: .
v_call: TRBV19

cdr3_nt: TGTGCCAGCTTTGGTGGGGCCCGGGAGCTGTTTTTT
cdr3_aa: CASFGGARELFF
d_call: .
j_call: TRBJ2-2
clone_size: .
v_call: TRBV6-5

cdr3_nt: TGCGCCAGCAGCTTCGGGGGACAGGGGGCTTACAATGAGCAGTTCTTC
cdr3_aa: CASSFGGQGAYNEQFF
d_call: TRBD1
j_call: TRBJ2-1
clone_size: .
v_call: TRBV5-1

cdr3_nt: TGTGCCAGCAGCTCACAACCGGGACTAGCGGGGGCGGCAGATACGCAGTATTTT
cdr3_aa: CASSSQPGLAGAADTQYF
d_call: TRBD2
j_call: TRBJ2-3
clone_size: few
v_call: TRBV5-4

cdr3_nt: TGCGCCAGCAGCCGGACAGGGGAGGTCCACGAGCAGTACTTC
cdr3_aa: CASSRTGEVHEQYF
d_call: TRBD1
j_call: TRBJ2-7
clone_size: .
v_call: TRBV4-1

cdr3_nt: TGTGCCAGCAGTGAAGGGGGACTAGCGGGGGGCCTAGGGAGGGAGACCCAGTACTTC
cdr3_aa: CASSEGGLAGGLGRETQYF
d_call: TRBD2
j_call: TRBJ2-5
clone_size: .
v_call: TRBV6-1

cdr3_nt: TGTGCCTGGAGTCGTCGGTCCCCCGATTACAATGAGCAGTTCTTC
cdr3_aa: CAWSRRSPDYNEQFF
d_call: .
j_call: TRBJ2-1
clone_size: .
v_call: TRBV30

cdr3_nt: TGTGCCAGCAGCCCAAGCGAATTGAACACTGAAGCTTTCTTT
cdr3_aa: CASSPSELNTEAFF
d_call: .
j_call: TRBJ1-1
clone_size: .
v_call: TRBV7-2

cdr3_nt: TGTGCCAGCTCACCACTGGTAGAGACTGTTGAGCAGTACTTC
cdr3_aa: CASSPLVETVEQYF
d_call: .
j_call: TRBJ2-7
clone_size: once
v_call: TRBV18

cdr3_nt: TGCGCCAGCAGTTGTTCGCGTGGGGGGGGCACAGATACGCAGTATTTT
cdr3_aa: CASSCSRGGGTDTQYF
d_call: TRBD2
j_call: TRBJ2-3
clone_size: .
v_call: TRBV23-1

cdr3_nt: TGTGCCAGCAGCTCCCCCGGACTAGCGGGGGGGTCCGGGGAGCTGTTTTTT
cdr3_aa: CASSSPGLAGGSGELFF
d_call: TRBD2
j_call: TRBJ2-2
clone_size: once
v_call: TRBV11-2

cdr3_nt: TGTGCCTGGAGTCCCGGGACAGGGGGCTACGAGCAGTACTTC
cdr3_aa: CAWSPGTGGYEQYF
d_call: TRBD1
j_call: TRBJ2-7
clone_size: .
v_call: TRBV30

cdr3_nt: TGTGCCAGCCGCGGGACGGGTGGAAACACCATATATTTT
cdr3_aa: CASRGTGGNTIYF
d_call: .
j_call: TRBJ1-3
clone_size: .
v_call: TRBV6-5

cdr3_nt: TGCGCCAGCAGCCAAGTTACATTCAGGTACACCGGGGAGCTGTTTTTT
cdr3_aa: CASSQVTFRYTGELFF
d_call: .
j_call: TRBJ2-2
clone_size: .
v_call: TRBV4-1

cdr3_nt: TGTGCCAGCAGTGAGGACAGGGGAGCCGGCTATGGCTACACCTTC
cdr3_aa: CASSEDRGAGYGYTF
d_call: TRBD1
j_call: TRBJ1-2
clone_size: .
v_call: TRBV2

cdr3_nt: TGTGCCAGCAGTTTAACCCCGAACACCGGGGAGCTGTTTTTT
cdr3_aa: CASSLTPNTGELFF
d_call: .
j_call: TRBJ2-2
clone_size: .
v_call: TRBV27

cdr3_nt: TGTGCCCCCTCCACGGGGGGCCGGAAAGAGACCCAGTACTTC
cdr3_aa: CAPSTGGRKETQYF
d_call: .
j_call: TRBJ2-5
clone_size: .
v_call: TRBV5-4

cdr3_nt: TGTGCCAGCAGCTTAGCCGGGGGAGATACGCAGTATTTT
cdr3_aa: CASSLAGGDTQYF
d_call: .
j_call: TRBJ2-3
clone_size: .
v_call: TRBV7-3

cdr3_nt: TGTGCCAGCAGTGAATGCCCAGGGCCACGGTCAACCGGGGAGCTGTTTTTT
cdr3_aa: CASSECPGPRSTGELFF
d_call: .
j_call: TRBJ2-2
clone_size: .
v_call: TRBV25-1

cdr3_nt: TGTGCCACCAGCAGCCGAGCGCCGACTAGCCACGACGAGCAGTACTTC
cdr3_aa: CATSSRAPTSHDEQYF
d_call: TRBD2
j_call: TRBJ2-7
clone_size: .
v_call: TRBV15

cdr3_nt: TGCGCCAGCAGCCAAGATCAGGCTAGCGGGAATCCCCACAATGAGCAGTTCTTC
cdr3_aa: CASSQDQASGNPHNEQFF
d_call: TRBD2
j_call: TRBJ2-1
clone_size: once
v_call: TRBV4-3

cdr3_nt: TGTGCCAGCAGCTTCCCTACGCAAGAGACCCAGTACTTC
cdr3_aa: CASSFPTQETQYF
d_call: .
j_call: TRBJ2-5
clone_size: .
v_call: TRBV7-9

cdr3_nt: TGTGCCAGCAGCCGGAGCGGGGGCTCGGAGACCCAGTACTTC
cdr3_aa: CASSRSGGSETQYF
d_call: TRBD2
j_call: TRBJ2-5
clone_size: .
v_call: TRBV7-3

cdr3_nt: TGTGCCAGCAGCCAAGTCGGGCTAGCAGGAACACACGATACGCAGTATTTT
cdr3_aa: CASSQVGLAGTHDTQYF
d_call: .
j_call: TRBJ2-3
clone_size: .
v_call: TRBV4-2

cdr3_nt: TGTGCCAGCGCCACGGGATCAGGGGGCAACTACGAGCAGTACTTC
cdr3_aa: CASATGSGGNYEQYF
d_call: TRBD1
j_call: TRBJ2-7
clone_size: .
v_call: TRBV7-3

cdr3_nt: TGTGCCACCTCAGGACTAGTCGGCGGGGAGCTGTTTTTT
cdr3_aa: CATSGLVGGELFF
d_call: TRBD2
j_call: TRBJ2-2
clone_size: .
v_call: TRBV28

cdr3_nt: TGTGCCAGTAGGACCGGGACAGGGGGTGGCTACACCTTC
cdr3_aa: CASRTGTGGGYTF
d_call: TRBD1
j_call: TRBJ1-2
clone_size: .
v_call: TRBV19

cdr3_nt: TGTGCCAGCTCACCCCCTGGACTCAGGGGAAGCGCTGAAGCTTTCTTT
cdr3_aa: CASSPPGLRGSAEAFF
d_call: .
j_call: TRBJ1-1
clone_size: .
v_call: TRBV18

cdr3_nt: TGTGCCAGCAGCTGGGACAGGGGGCGGGAGACCCAGTACTTC
cdr3_aa: CASSWDRGRETQYF
d_call: TRBD1
j_call: TRBJ2-5
clone_size: .
v_call: TRBV11-2